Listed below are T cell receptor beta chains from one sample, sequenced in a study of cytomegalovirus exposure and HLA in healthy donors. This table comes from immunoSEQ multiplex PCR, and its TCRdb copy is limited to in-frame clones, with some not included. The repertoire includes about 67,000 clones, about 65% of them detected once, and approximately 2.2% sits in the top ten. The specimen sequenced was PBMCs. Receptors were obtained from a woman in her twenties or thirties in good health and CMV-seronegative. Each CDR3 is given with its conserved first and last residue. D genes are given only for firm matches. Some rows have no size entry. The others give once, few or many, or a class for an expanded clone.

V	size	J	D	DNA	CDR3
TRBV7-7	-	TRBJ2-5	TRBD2	TGTGCCAGCAGCCCAGGACTAGCGGGGGGGCGAGGGGAGACCCAGTACTTC	CASSPGLAGGRGETQYF
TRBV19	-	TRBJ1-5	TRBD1	TGTGCCAGTAGTTTTAGCAGGCAGGGGGATCAGCCCCAGCATTTT	CASSFSRQGDQPQHF
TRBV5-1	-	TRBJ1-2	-	TGCGCCAGCAGCTTATACGACCCAGAGGAGGGCTACACCTTC	CASSLYDPEEGYTF
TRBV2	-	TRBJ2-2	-	TGTGCCAGCAGTGGCGACACCGGGGAGCTGTTTTTT	CASSGDTGELFF
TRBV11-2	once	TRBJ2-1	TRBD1	TGTGCCAGCTTTGGACAGGGGATTGACAATGAGCAGTTCTTC	CASFGQGIDNEQFF
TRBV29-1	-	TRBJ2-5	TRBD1	TGCAGCGTATTACACGCCGGGACAGGGAACCAAGAGACCCAGTACTTC	CSVLHAGTGNQETQYF
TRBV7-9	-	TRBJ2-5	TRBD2	TGTGCCAGCAGCCGCGGGGGGGTGGTAGAGACCCAGTACTTC	CASSRGGVVETQYF
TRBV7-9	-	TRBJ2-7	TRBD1	TGTGCCAGCAGCTTAGACGGCAGGGGGCGCGAGCAGTACTTC	CASSLDGRGREQYF
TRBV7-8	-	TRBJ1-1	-	TGTGCCAGCAGCTTAGGGTCGGGAGGAAACACTGAAGCTTTCTTT	CASSLGSGGNTEAFF
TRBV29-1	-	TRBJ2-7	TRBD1	TGCAGCGTAGTGGGACAGGGGCGCTACGAGCAGTACTTC	CSVVGQGRYEQYF
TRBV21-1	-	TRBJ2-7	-	TGTGCCAGCAGCTACTCCAACAGGGTGGGGAAGTCCTACGAGCAGTACTTC	CASSYSNRVGKSYEQYF
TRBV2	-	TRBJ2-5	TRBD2	TGTGCCAGCAGTGCGGAGAATAGCGGGGGGCTTGGGGGGTGGACCCAGTACTTC	CASSAENSGGLGGWTQYF
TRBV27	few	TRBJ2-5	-	TGTGCCAGCAGTTTAGGGGCCATACCGGACGGACAAGAGACCCAGTACTTC	CASSLGAIPDGQETQYF
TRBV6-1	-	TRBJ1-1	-	TGTGCCGGCAGTGAATACGGCGGTCGGGACACTGAAGCTTTCTTT	CAGSEYGGRDTEAFF
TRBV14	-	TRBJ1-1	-	TGTGCCAGCAGCCAAGAAGGGGACTGGGGCTCCCCTTTCTTT	CASSQEGDWGSPFF
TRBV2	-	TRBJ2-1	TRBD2	TGTGCCAGCAGTTCCAGCGGGGCCTCCTACAATGAGCAGTTCTTC	CASSSSGASYNEQFF
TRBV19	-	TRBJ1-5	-	TGTGCCAGTAGTATTAGCAGTCCGAATCAGCCCCAGCATTTT	CASSISSPNQPQHF
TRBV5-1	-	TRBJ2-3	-	TGCGCCAGCAGCTCCCAGCGAGCCACAGATACGCAGTATTTT	CASSSQRATDTQYF
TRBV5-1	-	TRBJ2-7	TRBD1	TGCGCCACCTGGGACAGCTCCTACGAGCAGTACTTC	CATWDSSYEQYF
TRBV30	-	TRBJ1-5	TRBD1	TGTGCCTGGAGTGTACAGGGACAGGGTTCCGATCAGCCCCAGCATTTT	CAWSVQGQGSDQPQHF
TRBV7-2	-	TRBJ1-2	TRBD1	TGTGCCAGCAGCTTATTCGGGACAGGGCCGTTAGGAGGCTACACCTTC	CASSLFGTGPLGGYTF
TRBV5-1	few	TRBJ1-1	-	TGCGCCAGCAGCTTGGAGGGAGGGGCGAACACTGAAGCTTTCTTT	CASSLEGGANTEAFF
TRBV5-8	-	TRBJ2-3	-	TGTGCCAGCAGCTTGGAGGGGAACACAGATACGCAGTATTTT	CASSLEGNTDTQYF
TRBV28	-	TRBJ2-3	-	TGTGCCAGCAGTGGCGGGGGCACAGATACGCAGTATTTT	CASSGGGTDTQYF
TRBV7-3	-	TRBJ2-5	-	TGTGCCAGCAGCCTAGGAGCAGGGGTGATGGAGACCCAGTACTTC	CASSLGAGVMETQYF
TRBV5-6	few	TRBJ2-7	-	TGTGCCAGCAGCTTAACAGGGCCCTACGAGCAGTACTTC	CASSLTGPYEQYF
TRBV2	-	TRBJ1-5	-	TGTGCCAGCCAGTTACAGGGAGGCAATCAGCCCCAGCATTTT	CASQLQGGNQPQHF
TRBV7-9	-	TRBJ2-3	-	TGTGCCAGCAGCTTAGAAGGAGGGTGGAATTTT	CASSLEGGWNF
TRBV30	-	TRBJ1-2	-	TGTGCCTGGCTTAAACTGCGCGTAAACCCTGGCTACACCTTC	CAWLKLRVNPGYTF
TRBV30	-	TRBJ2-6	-	TGTGCCTGGAGACAAGCAGGGTACGGGGCCAACGTCCTGACTTTC	CAWRQAGYGANVLTF
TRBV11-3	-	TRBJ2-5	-	TGTGCCAGCAGCTTCCACGGGGGTGGAGAGACCCAGTACTTC	CASSFHGGGETQYF
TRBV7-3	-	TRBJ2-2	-	TGTGCCAGCAGCTCCGACCGGGCCGGGGAGCTGTTTTTT	CASSSDRAGELFF
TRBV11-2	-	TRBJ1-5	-	TGTGCCAGCAGCTTAGTGAGTAGCAATCAGCCCCAGCATTTT	CASSLVSSNQPQHF
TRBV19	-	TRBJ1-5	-	TGTGCCACCCTTCCAGGGTCCAATCAGCCCCAGCATTTT	CATLPGSNQPQHF
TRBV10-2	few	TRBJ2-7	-	TGCGCCAGCAGTGAGGACAGACAGCAGTACTTC	CASSEDRQQYF
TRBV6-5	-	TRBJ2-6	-	TGTGCCATAAAGGGGGGGACTGGGGCCAACGTCCTGACTTTC	CAIKGGTGANVLTF
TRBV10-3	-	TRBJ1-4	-	TGTGCCAGCAGCGGGGTGGGGGAAAAACTGTTTTTT	CASSGVGEKLFF
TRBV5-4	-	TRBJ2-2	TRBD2	TGTGCCAGCAGCTCAAGACTAGCGGGGGGTGCGGGGGAGCTGTTTTTT	CASSSRLAGGAGELFF
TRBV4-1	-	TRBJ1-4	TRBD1	TGCGCCAGCAGCCAAGAAGGGACAGGGGGCGAAAAACTGTTTTTT	CASSQEGTGGEKLFF
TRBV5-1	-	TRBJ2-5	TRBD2	TGCGCCAGCAGCAGAACTAGCGGGGGGCAAGAGACCCAGTACTTC	CASSRTSGGQETQYF
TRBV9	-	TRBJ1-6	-	TGTGCCAGCAGCGTAGGTCAGGGTCTCGCCTCACCCCTCCACTTT	CASSVGQGLASPLHF
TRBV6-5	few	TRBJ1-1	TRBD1	TGTGCCAGCAGTTACTCGGGACAGGGGAACACTGAAGCTTTCTTT	CASSYSGQGNTEAFF
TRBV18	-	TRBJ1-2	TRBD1	TGTGCCAGCTCACCACGCCAGACAGGGACTGATGGCTACACCTTC	CASSPRQTGTDGYTF
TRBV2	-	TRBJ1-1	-	TGTGCCAGCAGTTTGCAGGGGAACACTGAAGCTTTCTTT	CASSLQGNTEAFF
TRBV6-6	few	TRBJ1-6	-	TGTGCCAGCAGTTACTCGAGTAGGGGCTCACCCCTCCACTTT	CASSYSSRGSPLHF
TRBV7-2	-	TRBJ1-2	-	TGTGCCAGCAGCCAAGATACGAACAGGGACGTAGATGGCTACACCTTC	CASSQDTNRDVDGYTF
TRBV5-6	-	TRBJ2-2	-	TGTGCCAGCAGCTTGGGTGTAGCGTCCGGGGAGCTGTTTTTT	CASSLGVASGELFF
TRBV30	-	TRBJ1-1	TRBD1	TGTGCCTGGGCAGGGGACAGCACTGAAGCTTTCTTT	CAWAGDSTEAFF
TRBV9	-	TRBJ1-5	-	TGTGCCAGCAGCCCAGGACAGTTTAGCAATCAGCCCCAGCATTTT	CASSPGQFSNQPQHF
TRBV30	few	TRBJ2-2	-	TGTGCCTGGAGGACCAGGACACCATTGGGCGGGGAGCTGTTTTTT	CAWRTRTPLGGELFF
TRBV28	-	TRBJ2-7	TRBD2	TGTGCCAGCAGTTTGGGTTCGGGCGGGGGGTCTACCTACGAGCAGTACTTC	CASSLGSGGGSTYEQYF
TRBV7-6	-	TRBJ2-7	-	TGTGCCAGCAGCCCCTCTGCGACTTCCTACGAGCAGTACTTC	CASSPSATSYEQYF
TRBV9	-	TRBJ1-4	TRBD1	TGTGCCAGCAGCGTCGGGACAGGGAGTGAAAAACTGTTTTTT	CASSVGTGSEKLFF